The 24 T cell receptor beta chains below come from one sample, sequenced in a study of naive and memory T cell subsets. The beta constant-region primer was an equimolar mix of two oligonucleotides covering TRBC1 and TRBC2. The ligated cDNA underwent four PCR rounds using SP2 and nested alpha and beta constant-region primers. One entry per CDR3 protein results from TCRdb running MiXCR on the UMI-ligation and nested PCR reads. In the table there are over 65,000 distinct CDR3 sequences, 8% to 9.5% of which are singletons. The sequenced material came from naive CD8+ T cells from blood. The receptors originated from a human donor in good health.

Many counts were recorded for this clonotype. The rearrangement links TRBV15 to TRBJ2-1; 11 nucleotides align to TRBD2. Germline V gives CDR1 LNHNV, CDR2 YYDKDF (reference sequence). The J segment lost 9 bases and the V segment lost 0 bases, leaving 10 bases of the junction unmatched. The CDR3 is made up of 17 amino acids. This CDR3 reads CATSRDEDLAGGGEQFF. In DNA, the CDR3 is TGTGCCACCAGCAGAGATGAGGACCTAGCGGGAGGAGGTGAGCAGTTCTTC.

There are a few counts of this clonotype. The chain couples TRBV19 to TRBJ2-5; no clear D. The CDR3 extends over 15 amino acids. V was cut by 3 bases and J by 2 bases, with 13 bases left in between. CDR1 is LNHDA, CDR2 SQIVND, per germline (reference sequence). The CDR3 loop reads CASSMVDRPQETQYF. The CDR3 DNA reads as TGTGCCAGTAGTATGGTGGACCGGCCGCAAGAGACCCAGTACTTC.

The V gene is TRBV28, the J gene TRBJ2-3; 8 positions match TRBD2. V lost 1 base and J lost 4; bases outside the gene matches: 1. This CDR3 has 14 amino acids. The germline V gene has CDR1 MDHEN and CDR2 SYDVKM. CDR3 sequence reads: CASSLLTSADTQYF. The CDR3 DNA follows: TGTGCCAGCAGTTTATTGACTAGCGCAGATACGCAGTATTTT.

The CDR3 sequence: CASRPGGTEAFF. CDR3 sequence (DNA): TGTGCCAGCAGGCCAGGGGGGACTGAAGCTTTCTTT. The chain uses TRBV7-9 and TRBJ1-1, with 7 nucleotides matching TRBD1. Germline V gene data show CDR1 as SEHNR and CDR2 as FQNEAQ (reference sequence). Unmatched junction bases numbered 3, after V lost 6 bases and J lost 5 bases. The CDR3 covers 12 residues.

In this sample, this clonotype turned up many times. This CDR3 reads CASSLAGSGNTIYF. The CDR3 DNA reads TGTGCCAGCAGCTTAGCAGGCTCTGGAAACACCATATATTTT. The J gene is TRBJ1-3, the V gene TRBV13; no clear D gene. The CDR3 is made up of 14 amino acids. Trimming took 1 base from V and 0 from J, leaving 4 bases between them. CDR1 and CDR2 from the germline V gene are PRHDT and FYEKMQ (reference sequence). The full variable domain, rest sourced from reference TRBV13 and TRBJ1-3, is AAGVIQSPRHLIKEKRETATLKCYPIPRHDTVYWYQQGPGQDPQFLISFYEKMQSDKGSIPDRFSAQQFSDYHSELNMSSLELGDSALYFCASSLAGSGNTIYFGEGSWLTVV.

This clonotype was seen only a few times. The J gene is TRBJ2-3, the V gene TRBV7-8; 7 nucleotides agree with TRBD2. Looked up from germline, CDR1 is SGHVS and CDR2 is FQNEAQ. The CDR3 contains 17 residues. The junction had 12 bases not matched to a gene; V was cut back by 1 base and J by 5 bases. CDR3 in DNA: TGTGCCAGCAGCTTAGAGGTCGGGACTATAAGCCAAGATACGCAGTATTTT. This translates into CASSLEVGTISQDTQYF.

The table lists this clonotype with many counts. This chain connects TRBV19 to TRBJ2-3; D remains ambiguous. The V gene's germline CDR1 is LNHDA and CDR2 SQIVND (reference sequence). V was pared by 5 bases and J by 6 bases, with 6 bases between. The CDR3 totals 11 residues. CDR3 sequence (DNA): TGTGCCAGTAGTTACTCGGATACGCAGTATTTT. It yields the protein CASSYSDTQYF.

This clonotype has ten or more counts. This chain links TRBV12-3 or TRBV12-4 with TRBJ1-1, with D unresolved. Trimming took 2 bases from V and 9 from J, leaving 16 bases between them. The CDR3 has 14 amino acids. The DNA of the CDR3 is TGTGCCAGCAGTTTACCCTCTGAGGGTTTGCAAGCTTTCTTT. Its translation: CASSLPSEGLQAFF.

The rearrangement joins TRBV27 to TRBJ2-1; 7 bases are shared with TRBD1. The CDR3 sequence is 14 residues long. Trimming at V came to 2 bases and at J to 5 bases, leaving 3 bases not matched to a gene. Germline CDR1 reads MNHEY; CDR2 reads SMNVEV (reference sequence). The CDR3 is CASSLADRNNEQFF. DNA for the CDR3: TGTGCCAGCAGTTTAGCGGACAGGAACAATGAGCAGTTCTTC.

The chain uses TRBV3-1 and TRBJ2-7, with unresolved D. This CDR3 has 16 residues. Germline V gene lookup returns CDR1 LGHDT and CDR2 YNNKEL (reference sequence). V lost 0 bases and J 6 bases, leaving 18 bases between the germline ends. The CDR3 loop reads CASSQDMAPANGEQYF. CDR3 nucleotide sequence: TGTGCCAGCAGCCAAGATATGGCGCCCGCTAATGGCGAGCAGTACTTC.

CDR3 DNA: TGTGCCAGCACCCCACTAGCGGGAGTTGGAGAGACCCAGTACTTC. Its translation is CASTPLAGVGETQYF. The chain has TRBV6-6 and TRBJ2-5, with 11 bases identical to TRBD2. With V trimmed by 7 bases and J by 4 bases, 8 bases remained unmatched. Germline V lookup: CDR1 MNHNY, CDR2 SVGAGI (reference sequence). The CDR3 is made up of 15 amino acids.

Only a few counts were recorded for this clonotype. The chain recombines TRBV2 with TRBJ2-1, with a weak D call TRBD2 (6 bases). Trimming left V 6 bases short and J 3 bases short, with 15 bases between. This CDR3 has 15 residues. Germline CDR1 is SNHLY and CDR2 is FYNNEI. The CDR3 loop reads CASSPWGDGYNEQFF. For the CDR3, the DNA is TGTGCCAGCAGCCCATGGGGGGACGGCTACAATGAGCAGTTCTTC.

This clonotype was counted ten times or more. The rearrangement uses TRBV27 and TRBJ1-1; D gene ambiguous. This CDR3 has 12 residues. Trimming stripped 5 bases from V and 4 bases from J, with 8 bases between. Germline assignment: CDR1 MNHEY and CDR2 SMNVEV (reference sequence). CDR3 residues: CASSPSSTEAFF. The DNA for the CDR3 is TGTGCCAGCAGTCCTTCTAGCACTGAAGCTTTCTTT.

This chain links TRBV20-1 with TRBJ2-1, with unresolved D. Trimming shortened V by 1 base and J by 7 bases, and 11 bases separated the two germline ends. The CDR3 is made up of 13 amino acids. The germline V gene encodes CDR1 DFQATT and CDR2 SNEGSKA (reference sequence). CDR3 sequence (DNA): TGCAGTGCTAGAGGCCTAGGAGAAAATGAGCAGTTCTTC. Residues: CSARGLGENEQFF.

This clonotype showed up many times. This chain uses TRBV6-6 with TRBJ2-7; D remains unclear. Germline loops: CDR1 MNHNY, CDR2 SVGAGI (reference sequence). Trimming pared 2 bases from V and 10 bases from J, leaving 18 bases between. The CDR3 covers 14 residues. The CDR3 is CASSYVGNFIGQYF. The CDR3, as DNA: TGTGCCAGCAGTTACGTCGGAAATTTTATTGGTCAGTACTTC.

This chain uses TRBV28 with TRBJ2-7, with D hard to call. The V gene lost 5 bases and the J gene lost 0 bases, with 14 bases spanning the gap. The CDR3 contains 15 residues. Looked up from germline, CDR1 is MDHEN and CDR2 is SYDVKM. CDR3 bases: TGTGCCAGCAGTCCCACGCCGGGCAGCTCCTACGAGCAGTACTTC. Protein: CASSPTPGSSYEQYF.

This clonotype was found a few times. The genes are TRBV6-5 and TRBJ2-3, with 9 bases that match TRBD1. Germline loops: CDR1 MNHEY, CDR2 SVGAGI. The V and J ends lost 0 bases and 8 bases, in that order; junction bases with no gene match: 6. This CDR3 comprises 15 residues. CDR3 residues: CASSYSRTGASTQYF. DNA for the CDR3: TGTGCCAGCAGTTACTCGAGGACAGGGGCTTCTACGCAGTATTTT.

This clonotype appeared a few times. This chain connects TRBV19 to TRBJ2-2; D is unclear. V was trimmed by 7 bases and J by 2 bases, leaving 14 bases between them. Germline CDR1 is LNHDA and CDR2 is SQIVND (reference sequence). The CDR3 is 15 amino acids. In DNA form, the CDR3 reads TGTGCCAGTAAGGATCTAGAGTTTAACACCGGGGAGCTGTTTTTT. It is translated as CASKDLEFNTGELFF.

This clonotype was observed a handful of times. J is TRBJ1-2 and V is TRBV4-1; 8 positions agree with TRBD1. J gave up 1 base and V 0 bases, and 7 bases lay outside the gene matches. Germline CDR1 and CDR2: MGHRA and YSYEKL. The CDR3 spans 17 residues. This chain's CDR3 is CASSQEWTGRYNYGYTF. The CDR3 DNA sequence: TGCGCCAGCAGCCAAGAGTGGACAGGGCGATATAACTATGGCTACACCTTC.

This clonotype was seen at least ten times. This chain uses TRBV6-5 with TRBJ2-1; D perhaps matches TRBD2 (6 bases). CDR1 is MNHEY, CDR2 SVGAGI, per germline. The CDR3 contains 16 residues. Between the trimmed V and J ends, which lost 0 bases and 0 bases, there was a span of 9 bases. The CDR3 nucleotides read TGTGCCAGCAGTTACTCGTACGGGAGCTCCTACAATGAGCAGTTCTTC. Amino acids: CASSYSYGSSYNEQFF.

In the case of this clonotype: A much larger clone lies a single base off, so this may be a read error. This rearrangement joins TRBV7-9 to TRBJ2-5, with TRBD2 matching over 13 bases. This CDR3 spans 17 amino acids. J lost 7 bases, V lost 9 bases, and 17 bases had no gene match. Per germline, CDR1 SEHNR and CDR2 FQNEAQ (reference sequence). CDR3 protein: CARSPTTTSGRRGTQYF. CDR3 DNA sequence: TGTGCCAGAAGCCCGACCACGACTAGCGGGAGGAGGGGGACCCAGTACTTC.

This clonotype was counted many times. The chain recombines TRBV7-3 with TRBJ2-7, with D tentatively TRBD1 (7 bases). V was clipped by 5 bases and J by 3 bases, with 14 bases between them. There are 14 residues in the CDR3. Germline-derived CDR1 and CDR2 are SGHTA and FQGTGA. Here the CDR3 DNA reads TGTGCCAGCAGCCTAGGAGGGGGCGGCTACGAGCAGTACTTC. It yields the protein CASSLGGGGYEQYF.

This clonotype has only a few counts. This chain links TRBV24-1 with TRBJ2-7, with D perhaps matching TRBD1 or TRBD2 (6 bases each). V was shortened by 5 bases and J by 6 bases, with 10 bases between the two germline ends. Per germline, CDR1 KGHDR and CDR2 SFDVKD. The CDR3 totals 12 residues. CDR3 sequence: CATSVGGGEQYF. The CDR3 bases are TGTGCCACCAGTGTCGGAGGGGGCGAGCAGTACTTC.

In its sample, this clonotype was seen many times. CDR3 loop: CASSFIDRGAYEADTQYF. The DNA for the CDR3 is TGTGCCAGCAGTTTTATCGACAGGGGCGCCTATGAGGCAGATACGCAGTATTTT. The chain joins TRBV12-3 or TRBV12-4 to TRBJ2-3; the match to TRBD1 covers 8 bases. The CDR3 runs to 18 residues. J was trimmed by 4 bases and V by 3 bases; bases with no gene match: 15.